These 32 T cell receptor beta chains originate from one sample sequenced in a study of T cells in Graves' hyperthyroidism and ophthalmopathy. Amplified TCR beta CDR3 regions derived from RNA transcripts. Carried out on the TCR CDR3, a first-round RT-PCR used the HTBI primer set. From the multiplex PCR reads, TCRdb called clonotypes with MiXCR, one entry per CDR3 protein. The data contain 400,000 to 550,000 distinct CDR3 sequences, around 22% of them singletons. Sequenced sample: blood. All receptors derive from a woman aged 25 to 39 with Graves' ophthalmopathy.

This clonotype has at least ten counts. This rearrangement joins TRBV6-1 to TRBJ2-5, with D perhaps given as TRBD1 or TRBD2 (5 bases each). This CDR3 has 15 amino acids. The V end lost 3 bases, the J end lost 1 base, and 12 bases lay between the germline ends. Germline V gene lookup returns CDR1 MNHNS and CDR2 SASEGT. CDR3 in amino acids: CASSDRVRGQETQYF. For the CDR3, the DNA is TGTGCCAGCAGTGACAGGGTGAGGGGCCAAGAGACCCAGTACTTC.

The rearrangement joins TRBV6-1 to TRBJ1-3; TRBD1 is a possible D gene (5 bases). The CDR3 length is 14 residues. Germline V gives CDR1 MNHNS, CDR2 SASEGT. V was clipped by 6 bases and J by 4 bases, with 13 bases between them. This chain's CDR3 is CASRPGRVGNTIYF. The CDR3 DNA follows: TGTGCCAGCAGACCAGGGAGGGTAGGAAACACCATATATTTT.

This clonotype was seen at least ten times. The chain has TRBV12-3 or TRBV12-4 and TRBJ2-4, with a weak D call TRBD2 (6 bases). The CDR3 extends over 16 amino acids. Trimming stripped 6 bases from V and 0 bases from J, with 15 bases between. DNA for the CDR3: TGTGCCAGCAGGGGGACTGCGGAGCTAGCCAAAAACATTCAGTACTTC. Translated: CASRGTAELAKNIQYF.

This clonotype occurred many times. This chain connects TRBV6-5 to TRBJ2-7; 8 bases align to TRBD1. This CDR3 is 13 amino acids long. Germline trimming cut 7 bases from V and 4 bases from J; bases unmatched to any gene: 6. Germline loops: CDR1 MNHEY, CDR2 SVGAGI. In DNA form, the CDR3 reads TGTGCCAGCATTCAGGGGGCCCGATACGAGCAGTACTTC. It encodes CASIQGARYEQYF.

This rearrangement joins TRBV7-2 to TRBJ1-2; 7 nucleotides align to TRBD1. In germline, CDR1 is SGHTA, CDR2 FQGNSA. V lost 3 bases, J lost 6 bases, and 10 bases stayed unmatched. The CDR3 covers 15 residues. The CDR3 nucleotides read TGTGCCAGCAGCTTGGGAGACAGGGATTCCAATGGCTACACCTTC. It codes for CASSLGDRDSNGYTF.

This clonotype was counted many times. The chain uses TRBV20-1 and TRBJ2-2; unclear D gene. This CDR3 has 12 amino acids. CDR1 is DFQATT, CDR2 SNEGSKA, per germline (reference sequence). Trimming cost V 6 bases and J 2 bases, with 7 bases left between them. CDR3 nucleotide sequence: TGCAGTGCCGACGAAAACACCGGGGAGCTGTTTTTT. Amino acid sequence: CSADENTGELFF.

This clonotype has only a few counts. This chain links TRBV28 with TRBJ2-7; D is unclear. Germline V CDR1 and CDR2: MDHEN, SYDVKM. The CDR3 runs to 16 residues. The germline V and J ends were trimmed by 7 bases and 4 bases, with 23 bases remaining between them. The CDR3 reads CASNSLGRTTQYEQYF. The CDR3 DNA reads TGTGCCAGCAATTCCTTAGGACGAACGACCCAATACGAGCAGTACTTC.

This clonotype was counted at least ten times. This chain connects TRBV12-3 or TRBV12-4 to TRBJ2-2, with D unclear. The CDR3 consists of 13 residues. The V end lost 7 bases, the J end lost 2 bases, and 8 bases lay between the germline ends. CDR3 nucleotide sequence: TGTGCCAGCACTATTAGAAACACCGGGGAGCTGTTTTTT. It specifies CASTIRNTGELFF.

Ten or more counts support this clonotype. The chain is built from TRBV6-5 and TRBJ2-5; TRBD1 matches at 10 bases. The germline V gene has CDR1 MNHEY and CDR2 SVGAGI. This CDR3 spans 15 amino acids. The J segment lost 4 bases and the V segment lost 8 bases, leaving 10 bases of the junction unmatched. The CDR3 bases are TGTGCCAGCTCACCCGGACAGGGGGGTATAGAGACCCAGTACTTC. Translation gives CASSPGQGGIETQYF.

This clonotype has only a few counts. The chain couples TRBV20-1 to TRBJ2-7, with D maybe TRBD2 (5 bases). The CDR3 has 12 residues. CDR1 DFQATT and CDR2 SNEGSKA come from the germline V gene (reference sequence). V was pared by 3 bases and J by 6 bases, with 12 bases between. In DNA form, the CDR3 reads TGCAGTGCTAGCTCGGTCGGACTCGAGCAGTACTTC. It is translated as CSASSVGLEQYF.

The chain carries TRBV7-2 and TRBJ2-7, with 9 bases identical to TRBD2. The CDR3 is 15 amino acids. Germline values: CDR1 SGHTA, CDR2 FQGNSA. Unmatched junction bases numbered 11, after V lost 8 bases and J lost 3 bases. The CDR3 region is CASGSASGKGYEQYF. The CDR3 DNA sequence: TGTGCCAGCGGGAGTGCTAGCGGGAAGGGCTACGAGCAGTACTTC. The variable domain in full, completed from reference TRBV7-2 and TRBJ2-7, reads GAGVSQSPSNKVTEKGKDVELRCDPISGHTALYWYRQSLGQGLEFLIYFQGNSAPDKSGLPSDRFSAERTGGSVSTLTIQRTQQEDSAVYLCASGSASGKGYEQYFGPGTRLTVT.

Only a few counts were recorded for this clonotype. A much larger clone differs by one base, so this may be a read error. This chain joins TRBV4-1 and TRBJ2-7, with 8 nucleotides matching TRBD2. The germline V gene encodes CDR1 MGHRA and CDR2 YSYEKL. There are 15 residues in the CDR3. Losses at the gene ends were 3 bases for V and 3 bases for J; bases not matched to a gene: 7. In nucleotides, the CDR3 is TGCGCCAGCAGCCAGGCACCGGGACTAGTCTACGAGCAGTACTTC. Its protein is CASSQAPGLVYEQYF.

In its sample, this clonotype was seen a few times. This chain links TRBV30 with TRBJ1-2; 9 nucleotides align to TRBD1. The germline CDR1 and CDR2 sequences are GTSNPN and SVGIG (reference sequence). This CDR3 comprises 14 residues. V lost 8 bases, J lost 1 base, and 8 bases stayed unmatched. CDR3 loop: CAGDRVEDNYGYTF. The CDR3 bases are TGTGCCGGGGACAGGGTAGAGGATAACTATGGCTACACCTTC.

Only a few counts were recorded for this clonotype. The rearrangement joins TRBV4-1 to TRBJ1-5, with a weak D call TRBD1 (6 bases). The CDR3 contains 16 residues. Looked up from germline, CDR1 is MGHRA and CDR2 is YSYEKL. Trimming left V 2 bases short and J 5 bases short, with 16 bases between. Here the CDR3 reads CASSQTRGGSYQPQHF. In DNA form, the CDR3 reads TGCGCCAGCAGCCAAACCCGGGGGGGCTCGTATCAGCCCCAGCATTTT.

This clonotype was seen repeatedly, ten times or more. This chain links TRBV6-2 or TRBV6-3 with TRBJ2-5; 7 nucleotides align to TRBD2. V was clipped by 3 bases and J by 2 bases; unmatched bases: 9. The V gene's germline CDR1 is MNHEY and CDR2 SVGEGT. This CDR3 spans 16 amino acids. The DNA for the CDR3 is TGTGCCAGCAGTTATTACCTTAGCGGGCCTCAAGAGACCCAGTACTTC. Residues: CASSYYLSGPQETQYF.

The chain recombines TRBV2 with TRBJ2-5; D might be TRBD1 (5 bases). This CDR3 comprises 14 residues. CDR1 and CDR2 (germline): SNHLY, FYNNEI. Trimming removed 5 bases from V and 1 base from J, with 11 bases in between. The CDR3 reads CASSPSTAQETQYF. Written as DNA, the CDR3 is TGTGCCAGCAGTCCCTCGACAGCCCAAGAGACCCAGTACTTC.

On this clonotype: With a much larger clone just one base away, this may be a read error. The rearrangement uses TRBV9 and TRBJ2-5, with 7 nucleotides matching TRBD1. This CDR3 is 15 amino acids long. CDR1 SGDLS and CDR2 YYNGEE come from the germline V gene. The CDR3 sequence is CASSPQTGYKDTQYF. The CDR3 DNA reads as TGTGCCAGCAGCCCCCAGACAGGGTACAAAGATACCCAGTACTTC.

In this sample, this clonotype turned up many times. V is TRBV7-9 and J is TRBJ1-1; D might be TRBD1 (6 bases). Deletions cut 4 bases from V and 3 bases from J, with 15 bases between. The CDR3 extends over 15 amino acids. Germline CDR1 reads SEHNR; CDR2 reads FQNEAQ (reference sequence). In nucleotides, the CDR3 is TGTGCCAGCAGCTCTCCAGGGGCTCAAGACACTGAAGCTTTCTTT. Its protein is CASSSPGAQDTEAFF.

In its sample, this clonotype was seen many times. V and J are TRBV20-1 and TRBJ1-2, with 8 bases identical to TRBD1. The CDR3 has 11 amino acids. J was trimmed by 8 bases and V by 6 bases; bases with no gene match: 5. Germline-derived CDR1 and CDR2 are DFQATT and SNEGSKA (reference sequence). The CDR3 is CSALTGAGYTF. CDR3 bases: TGCAGTGCACTGACAGGGGCGGGCTACACCTTC.

This clonotype was detected a few times. CDR3 region: CASSRGPRGGSSYEQYF. The CDR3 nucleotides are TGTGCCAGCAGCCGTGGGCCTCGGGGTGGGAGCTCCTACGAGCAGTACTTC. This rearrangement joins TRBV3-1 to TRBJ2-7, with D possibly TRBD2 on 5 matching bases. The germline V and J ends were trimmed by 4 bases and 0 bases, with 19 bases remaining between them. Per the germline V gene, CDR1 is LGHDT and CDR2 is YNNKEL (reference sequence). This CDR3 is built from 17 residues.

This clonotype was recorded at least ten times. Germline is not matched at one junction end, which may reflect a read error. The chain couples TRBV12-3 or TRBV12-4 to TRBJ1-1; a weak D match, TRBD1 (6 bases). The CDR3 contains 15 residues. As DNA, the CDR3 is TGTGCCAGCAGCCCGCCCGAAACAGGGAACCCTGAAGCTTTCTTT. Protein: CASSPPETGNPEAFF.

At least ten counts were recorded for this clonotype. The chain couples TRBV7-9 to TRBJ1-3; D is uncertain. Germline CDR1 is SEHNR and CDR2 is FQNEAQ (reference sequence). This CDR3 has 15 amino acids. Trimming took 0 bases from V and 0 from J, leaving 6 bases between them. The CDR3, as DNA: TGTGCCAGCAGCTTAGCTTGGCACTCTGGAAACACCATATATTTT. This translates into CASSLAWHSGNTIYF.

There are many counts of this clonotype. The chain employs TRBV3-1 and TRBJ1-1, with D uncertain. CDR1 is LGHDT and CDR2 is YNNKEL in the germline V gene (reference sequence). Trimming cost V 1 base and J 2 bases, with 5 bases left between them. There are 13 residues in the CDR3. CDR3 nucleotide sequence: TGTGCCAGCAGCCAAGTGTCTAACACTGAAGCTTTCTTT. It yields the protein CASSQVSNTEAFF.

The V gene is TRBV30, the J gene TRBJ2-5; 8 bases agree with TRBD2. V was pared by 3 bases and J by 7 bases, with 13 bases of the junction left unmatched. Germline V gene sequence: CDR1 GTSNPN, CDR2 SVGIG (reference sequence). The CDR3 runs to 15 residues. Written as DNA, the CDR3 is TGTGCCTGGAGGATAAACGGGGGGGGCGGGCTGACCCAGTACTTC. Translated: CAWRINGGGGLTQYF.

This clonotype came up many times. The chain carries TRBV11-2 and TRBJ2-7, with D perhaps assigned TRBD1 or TRBD2 (5 bases each). The V end was cut by 1 base, the J end by 2 bases, with 9 bases between. The CDR3 spans 14 residues. Germline CDR1 and CDR2: SGHAT and FQNNGV. The CDR3 sequence: CASSLVGGTYEQYF. The CDR3 DNA sequence: TGTGCCAGCAGCTTAGTTGGGGGAACCTACGAGCAGTACTTC.

This clonotype has ten or more counts. Here the CDR3 reads CASSDPGRIMIYEQYF. DNA of the CDR3: TGTGCCAGCAGTGATCCCGGGCGGATAATGATCTACGAGCAGTACTTC. The chain combines TRBV2 with TRBJ2-7; D remains ambiguous. V lost 3 bases, J lost 3 bases, and 18 bases lay in between. Germline assignment: CDR1 SNHLY and CDR2 FYNNEI. The CDR3 extends over 16 amino acids.

This clonotype was observed at least ten times. The chain joins TRBV18 to TRBJ2-3; D uncertain. The CDR3 contains 14 residues. Germline CDR1 is KGHSH and CDR2 is LQKENI. Trimming pared 0 bases from V and 0 bases from J, leaving 4 bases between. Written as DNA, the CDR3 is TGTGCCAGCTCACCACCACCTAGCACAGATACGCAGTATTTT. Residues: CASSPPPSTDTQYF.

In its sample, this clonotype was seen a few times. The J gene is TRBJ2-7, the V gene TRBV30; D remains unclear. From germline, CDR1 is GTSNPN and CDR2 SVGIG (reference sequence). Trimming removed 1 base from V and 1 base from J, with 5 bases in between. The CDR3 sequence is 12 residues long. CDR3 DNA sequence: TGTGCCTGGAGTGACCGTTCCTACGAGCAGTACTTC. Translation: CAWSDRSYEQYF. Complete variable domain (other parts from reference TRBV30 and TRBJ2-7): SQTIHQWPATLVQPVGSPLSLECTVEGTSNPNLYWYRQAAGRGLQLLFYSVGIGQISSEVPQNLSASRPQDRQFILSSKKLLLSDSGFYLCAWSDRSYEQYFGPGTRLTVT.

This clonotype was counted many times. A much larger clone is a single base away; this may be a read error. The chain combines TRBV15 with TRBJ2-7; D uncertain. Per germline, CDR1 LNHNV and CDR2 YYDKDF (reference sequence). The CDR3 length is 13 residues. This CDR3 is CATGRDATYEQYF. For the CDR3, the DNA is TGTGCCACCGGCAGAGACGCAACCTACGAGCAGTACTTC.

The chain combines TRBV20-1 with TRBJ2-5; the D gene is possibly TRBD1 (6 bases). Germline lookup yields CDR1 DFQATT and CDR2 SNEGSKA (reference sequence). The CDR3 has 17 amino acids. Trimming removed 1 base at V and 5 bases at J, with 23 bases between. The CDR3 loop reads CSARGLLTGYGVETQYF. The CDR3 DNA reads as TGCAGTGCTAGAGGCCTCTTGACAGGTTATGGGGTCGAGACCCAGTACTTC.

This clonotype was detected many times. This chain connects TRBV4-1 to TRBJ2-7; no clear D gene. CDR1 is MGHRA and CDR2 is YSYEKL in the germline V gene. V was shortened by 1 base and J by 0 bases, with 13 bases between the two germline ends. There are 16 residues in the CDR3. CDR3 nucleotides: TGCGCCAGCAGCCAAGGGCTGGCCTACCGCTCCTACGAGCAGTACTTC. Residues: CASSQGLAYRSYEQYF.

This clonotype was detected once. The V call is TRBV7-9, the J call TRBJ2-7, with D perhaps assigned TRBD1 or TRBD2 (5 bases each). V lost 4 bases to trimming and J lost 1 base, with 11 bases between them. Germline V lookup: CDR1 SEHNR, CDR2 FQNEAQ (reference sequence). This CDR3 region has 14 residues. The CDR3 here is CASSYPGRSYEQYF. In nucleotides, the CDR3 is TGTGCCAGCAGCTATCCGGGACGATCCTACGAGCAGTACTTC. The full variable domain, in which reference TRBV7-9 and TRBJ2-7 provide the parts outside the CDR3, is DTGVSQNPRHKITKRGQNVTFRCDPISEHNRLYWYRQTLGQGPEFLTYFQNEAQLEKSRLLSDRFSAERPKGSFSTLEIQRTEQGDSAMYLCASSYPGRSYEQYFGPGTRLTVT.